What follows are 30 T cell receptor beta chains derived from one specimen sequenced in a study of cytomegalovirus exposure and HLA in healthy donors. Researchers ran the PCR with 60 Vbeta and 13 Jbeta primers. The table came from immunoSEQ multiplex PCR; TCRdb's copy has only in-frame clones and leaves some out. Of 150,000 to 180,000 clones in the sample, around 82% were seen once. What was sequenced was PBMCs. The source is a woman aged 40 to 50 in good health and CMV-seropositive.

The V gene is TRBV7-8, the J gene TRBJ1-1; D is unclear. The germline V and J ends were trimmed by 3 bases and 6 bases, with 11 bases remaining between them. Germline-derived CDR1 and CDR2 are SGHVS and FQNEAQ. CDR3 length: 13 amino acids. CDR3 sequence reads: CASSFGGNAEAFF. DNA for the CDR3: TGTGCCAGCAGCTTCGGCGGGAATGCTGAAGCTTTCTTT.

A single count supports this clone. This rearrangement joins TRBV5-6 to TRBJ1-1; D unclear. CDR1 is SGHDT and CDR2 is YYEEEE in the germline V gene. The CDR3 has 15 amino acids. The V and J ends lost 5 bases and 0 bases respectively, with 14 bases between them. This CDR3 reads CASSYDGRMNTEAFF. The CDR3, as DNA: TGTGCCAGCAGTTATGACGGGAGAATGAACACTGAAGCTTTCTTT.

V usage is TRBV6-5 and J usage is TRBJ1-1; D is unclear. This CDR3 has 12 residues. Deletions cut 2 bases from V and 7 bases from J, with 8 bases between. The germline gives CDR1 MNHEY, CDR2 SVGAGI. CDR3 nucleotides: TGTGCCAGCAGTTACAGTCGGGATGAAGCTTTCTTT. Translation: CASSYSRDEAFF.

This clone was detected a few times. The gene calls are TRBV6-1 and TRBJ2-7; D is tentatively TRBD1 or TRBD2 (12 bases each). The CDR3 runs to 17 residues. Trimming shortened V by 3 bases and J by 6 bases, and 24 bases separated the two germline ends. Germline V gene lookup returns CDR1 MNHNS and CDR2 SASEGT. The CDR3 coding sequence is TGTGCCAGCAGTGAGGGACAGGGGGCGGGACTAGCGGGCGAGCAGTACTTC. It is translated as CASSEGQGAGLAGEQYF.

V and J are TRBV7-9 and TRBJ1-2, with a weak D call TRBD1 (5 bases). The V and J ends lost 5 bases and 0 bases respectively, with 13 bases between them. The CDR3 consists of 15 residues. Germline-derived CDR1 and CDR2 are SEHNR and FQNEAQ (reference sequence). The CDR3 region is CASSPRQSTNYGYTF. For the CDR3, the DNA is TGTGCCAGCAGCCCCAGACAGAGTACTAACTATGGCTACACCTTC.

This clone has just one count. V gene TRBV5-1 combines with J gene TRBJ1-1; the D gene is possibly TRBD1 (5 bases). The CDR3 spans 13 residues. Trimming took 0 bases from V and 7 from J, leaving 10 bases between them. Germline V gene lookup returns CDR1 SGHRS and CDR2 YFSETQ. The CDR3 is CASSLAGENEAFF. The CDR3 DNA reads TGCGCCAGCAGCTTGGCGGGGGAAAATGAAGCTTTCTTT.

The chain is built from TRBV7-9 and TRBJ2-4; a weak D match, TRBD1 (6 bases). Trimming cost V 1 base and J 4 bases, with 8 bases left between them. This CDR3 is 14 amino acids long. CDR1 is SEHNR, CDR2 FQNEAQ, per germline (reference sequence). CDR3 in amino acids: CASSLETGKNIQYF. Here the CDR3 DNA reads TGTGCCAGCAGCTTAGAAACAGGGAAAAACATTCAGTACTTC.

V is TRBV6-1 and J is TRBJ2-7; 12 bases map to TRBD2. Germline V gives CDR1 MNHNS, CDR2 SASEGT. The CDR3 spans 14 residues. With 6 bases clipped from V and 4 bases from J, the junction kept 4 bases outside the gene matches. DNA of the CDR3: TGTGCCAGCAGGCGACTAGCGGGAGAGTACGAGCAGTACTTC. This encodes CASRRLAGEYEQYF.

This sequence joins TRBV19 and TRBJ2-2, with D perhaps matching TRBD2 (6 bases). The CDR3 runs to 15 residues. CDR1 is LNHDA and CDR2 is SQIVND in the germline V gene (reference sequence). The V and J ends lost 5 bases and 4 bases respectively, with 14 bases between them. CDR3: CASSALSGSTGELFF. CDR3 coding DNA: TGTGCCAGTAGTGCTCTTAGCGGTTCCACCGGGGAGCTGTTTTTT.

This chain links TRBV12-5 with TRBJ2-1; 11 bases are a match to TRBD2. V lost 6 bases, J lost 9 bases, and 4 bases stayed unmatched. Germline V lookup: CDR1 LGHNT, CDR2 FRNRAP. The CDR3 is made up of 13 amino acids. The CDR3 sequence: CASGVAGGTEQFF. Written as DNA, the CDR3 is TGTGCTAGTGGAGTAGCGGGAGGGACTGAGCAGTTCTTC.

The gene calls are TRBV11-2 and TRBJ2-3, with D perhaps TRBD2 (6 bases). The ends were cut back, 3 bases at V and 0 bases at J, with 10 bases in the middle. The CDR3 has 15 residues. CDR1 and CDR2 (germline): SGHAT, FQNNGV. CDR3 DNA: TGTGCCAGCAGCTTCCCAGGGAGGAGCACAGATACGCAGTATTTT. Protein sequence: CASSFPGRSTDTQYF.

The gene calls are TRBV28 and TRBJ1-5; D remains unclear. The ends were cut back, 1 base at V and 2 bases at J, with 9 bases in the middle. The germline gives CDR1 MDHEN, CDR2 SYDVKM. This CDR3 has 15 amino acids. CDR3 nucleotide sequence: TGTGCCAGCAGTTTATCCGGCGGGGGCAATCAGCCCCAGCATTTT. Protein: CASSLSGGGNQPQHF. The whole variable domain, filled in from reference TRBV28 and TRBJ1-5, reads DVKVTQSSRYLVKRTGEKVFLECVQDMDHENMFWYRQDPGLGLRLIYFSYDVKMKEKGDIPEGYSVSREKKERFSLILESASTNQTSMYLCASSLSGGGNQPQHFGDGTRLSIL.

The chain employs TRBV30 and TRBJ2-1, with D hard to call. V lost 5 bases to trimming and J lost 10 bases, with 18 bases between them. Per germline, CDR1 GTSNPN and CDR2 SVGIG (reference sequence). The CDR3 totals 13 residues. The CDR3 DNA follows: TGTGCCTGGCTTCCCAGCAGACAAAACGAGCAGTTCTTC. Protein product: CAWLPSRQNEQFF.

This chain connects TRBV2 to TRBJ1-2, with D unresolved. The length of the CDR3 is 15 residues. Germline-derived CDR1 and CDR2 are SNHLY and FYNNEI. V was cut by 4 bases and J by 1 base, with 13 bases left in between. In DNA, the CDR3 is TGTGCCAGCAGTGTTAAGTCGGGAAATAACTATGGCTACACCTTC. Its translation is CASSVKSGNNYGYTF.

The chain links TRBV5-4 to TRBJ2-6, with D possibly being TRBD2 (5 bases). Germline loops: CDR1 SGHNT, CDR2 YYREEE (reference sequence). Trimming stripped 3 bases from V and 1 base from J, with 14 bases between. The CDR3 consists of 17 residues. In DNA, the CDR3 is TGTGCCAGCAGCTCGAGCCTAGCAAGGTCTGGGGCCAACGTCCTGACTTTC. This encodes CASSSSLARSGANVLTF.

This chain uses TRBV10-1 with TRBJ1-1, with D perhaps matching TRBD1 (6 bases). The CDR3 contains 14 residues. Germline CDR1 reads WNHNN; CDR2 reads SYGVQD (reference sequence). V dropped 6 bases and J dropped 2 bases, with 13 bases sitting between them. The CDR3 DNA follows: TGCGCCAGCAGCCCTGGACAGCTAAACACTGAAGCTTTCTTT. This sequence encodes CASSPGQLNTEAFF.

This chain joins TRBV5-1 and TRBJ2-5; 9 bases are shared with TRBD1. V shed 3 bases, J shed 3 bases, and the junction held 12 bases outside the gene matches. CDR3 length: 17 amino acids. The germline CDR1 and CDR2 sequences are SGHRS and YFSETQ. The CDR3 coding sequence is TGCGCCAGCAGCTCTCCTGCCCCCGGGACAGGGAAAGAGACCCAGTACTTC. This translates into CASSSPAPGTGKETQYF.

The V and J genes are TRBV7-8 and TRBJ2-7, with no clear D. Germline lookup yields CDR1 SGHVS and CDR2 FQNEAQ. The V end was cut by 1 base, the J end by 3 bases, with 4 bases between. This CDR3 contains 12 residues. For the CDR3, the DNA is TGTGCCAGCAGCTTAGACATCTACGAGCAGTACTTC. This gives the protein CASSLDIYEQYF.

This sequence joins TRBV9 and TRBJ2-6; TRBD2 is a possible D gene (5 bases). The CDR3 extends over 18 amino acids. Deletions cut 4 bases from V and 0 bases from J, with 17 bases between. Germline V gives CDR1 SGDLS, CDR2 YYNGEE. The CDR3 nucleotides are TGTGCCAGCAGCCTCGAGGGAGAGATATCCTCTGGGGCCAACGTCCTGACTTTC. Translating gives CASSLEGEISSGANVLTF.

The chain combines TRBV4-2 with TRBJ2-1, with a weak D call TRBD2 (5 bases). CDR3 length: 18 residues. V was pared by 3 bases and J by 5 bases, with 23 bases between. Germline V lookup: CDR1 LGHNA, CDR2 YNFKEQ. CDR3 sequence: CASSQDHGNLHQDNEQFF. Written as DNA, the CDR3 is TGTGCCAGCAGCCAGGATCACGGGAACCTGCATCAGGACAATGAGCAGTTCTTC.

The chain combines TRBV6-4 with TRBJ2-2, with a possible D match to TRBD2 (5 bases). V was pared by 3 bases and J by 2 bases, with 10 bases between. The germline V gene encodes CDR1 MRHNA and CDR2 SNTAGT. The CDR3 has 15 amino acids. CDR3: CASSERVTNTGELFF. CDR3 nucleotides: TGTGCCAGCAGTGAGAGGGTCACTAACACCGGGGAGCTGTTTTTT.

The chain is built from TRBV18 and TRBJ2-1; D possibly corresponds to TRBD1 (6 bases). The germline V gene encodes CDR1 KGHSH and CDR2 LQKENI. V lost 4 bases and J 0 bases, leaving 10 bases between the germline ends. The CDR3 spans 15 residues. DNA for the CDR3: TGTGCCAGCTCACGGAGAGGGGGCTCCTACAATGAGCAGTTCTTC. Translated: CASSRRGGSYNEQFF.

V and J are TRBV11-3 and TRBJ2-3; 9 bases are shared with TRBD1. CDR3 length: 17 amino acids. The germline gives CDR1 SGHNT, CDR2 YENEEA. J gave up 4 bases and V 2 bases, and 10 bases lay outside the gene matches. In DNA form, the CDR3 reads TGTGCCAGCAGCTTACAACCGCCGGGACAGGGAGCAGATACGCAGTATTTT. It codes for CASSLQPPGQGADTQYF.

The CDR3 reads CASSVGGQIQETQYF. The CDR3 DNA reads TGTGCCAGCAGCGTAGGGGGGCAGATCCAAGAGACCCAGTACTTC. The chain employs TRBV9 and TRBJ2-5, with a tentative D call TRBD1 (6 bases). CDR3 length equals 15 residues. The germline V gene has CDR1 SGDLS and CDR2 YYNGEE. V lost 0 bases and J 1 base, leaving 10 bases between the germline ends.

The chain carries TRBV2 and TRBJ2-7; 10 nucleotides align to TRBD2. CDR3 length: 15 residues. Germline CDR1 reads SNHLY; CDR2 reads FYNNEI. After removal of 5 bases from V and 0 bases from J, the junction contained 4 bases not matched to a gene. The CDR3 sequence: CASSPSGRASYEQYF. CDR3 in DNA: TGTGCCAGCAGTCCGAGCGGGAGGGCCTCCTACGAGCAGTACTTC.

The chain combines TRBV6-4 with TRBJ2-6; 14 nucleotides agree with TRBD2. The germline V gene has CDR1 MRHNA and CDR2 SNTAGT. V lost 6 bases to trimming and J lost 2 bases; unmatched junction nucleotides: 6. CDR3 size: 18 residues. CDR3 protein: CASSREGLAGAGANVLTF. CDR3 DNA: TGTGCCAGCAGCCGGGAGGGACTAGCGGGAGCTGGGGCCAACGTCCTGACTTTC.

The rearrangement uses TRBV5-1 and TRBJ2-1; D is ambiguous. This CDR3 is built from 17 residues. Germline CDR1 SGHRS, CDR2 YFSETQ. V was pared by 0 bases and J by 0 bases, with 13 bases between. The CDR3 region is CASSLVVGASSYNEQFF. The CDR3 region has the DNA TGCGCCAGCAGCTTGGTGGTTGGAGCTAGCTCCTACAATGAGCAGTTCTTC.

This chain connects TRBV7-8 to TRBJ2-7; 7 bases are a match to TRBD2. V shed 7 bases and J 5 bases; nucleotides not matched to a gene: 5. CDR1 is SGHVS, CDR2 FQNEAQ, per germline. CDR3 length equals 12 residues. The CDR3 region is CASTSGSDEQYF. The CDR3 DNA is TGTGCCAGCACTAGCGGAAGCGACGAGCAGTACTTC.

The chain couples TRBV19 to TRBJ2-5; maybe TRBD2 (6 bases). Germline loops: CDR1 LNHDA, CDR2 SQIVND (reference sequence). V shed 3 bases and J shed 5 bases, with 13 bases lying between them. The CDR3 runs to 14 residues. Here the CDR3 reads CASSIAGMWETQYF. CDR3 in DNA: TGTGCCAGTAGTATTGCGGGAATGTGGGAGACCCAGTACTTC.

The V call is TRBV18, the J call TRBJ2-1, with 8 bases lining up with TRBD2. This CDR3 is 14 amino acids long. Trimming removed 3 bases from V and 5 bases from J; junction bases left unmatched: 3. CDR1 KGHSH and CDR2 LQKENI come from the germline V gene. The CDR3 reads CASSPISGNNEQFF. The CDR3 bases are TGTGCCAGCTCACCGATTAGCGGGAACAATGAGCAGTTCTTC.